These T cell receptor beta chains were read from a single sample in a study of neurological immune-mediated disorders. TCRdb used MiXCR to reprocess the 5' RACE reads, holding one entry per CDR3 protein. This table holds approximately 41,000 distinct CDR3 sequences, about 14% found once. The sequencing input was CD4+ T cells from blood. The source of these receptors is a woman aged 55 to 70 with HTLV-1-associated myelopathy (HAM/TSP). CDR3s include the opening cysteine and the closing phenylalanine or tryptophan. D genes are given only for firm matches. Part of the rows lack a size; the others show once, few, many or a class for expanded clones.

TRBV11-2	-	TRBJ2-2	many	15	TGTGCCAGCAGCTTAGCTGGATCCCACACCGGGGAGCTGTTTTTT	CASSLAGSHTGELFF
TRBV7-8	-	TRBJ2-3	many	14	TGTGCCAGCAGCTTAACGCATCGCGTGCATACGCAGTATTTT	CASSLTHRVHTQYF
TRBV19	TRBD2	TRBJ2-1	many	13	TGTGCCAGTAGCCGGGGACTAGTTAATGAGCAGTTCTTC	CASSRGLVNEQFF
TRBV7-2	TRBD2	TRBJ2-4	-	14	TGTGCCAGCAGCTTCCAGCGGGAGGGAAACATTCAGTACTTC	CASSFQREGNIQYF
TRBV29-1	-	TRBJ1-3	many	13	TGCAGCCCCTGCTGGGGCAGAGGAAACACCATATATTTT	CSPCWGRGNTIYF
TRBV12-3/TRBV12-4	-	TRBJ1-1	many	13	TGTGCCAGCAGCCCCATGGGAGAGCCTGAAGCTTTCTTT	CASSPMGEPEAFF
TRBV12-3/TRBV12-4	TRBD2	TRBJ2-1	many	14	TGTGCCAGCAGTTCTAGCGGGGGAATGAATGAGCAGTTCTTC	CASSSSGGMNEQFF
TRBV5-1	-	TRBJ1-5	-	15	TGCGCCAGCAGCTCGGGGGTGAGGGACAATCAGCCCCAGCATTTT	CASSSGVRDNQPQHF
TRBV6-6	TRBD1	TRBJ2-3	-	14	TGTGTCAGCAGTCCAGGACAGGGGACAGATACGCAGTATTTT	CVSSPGQGTDTQYF
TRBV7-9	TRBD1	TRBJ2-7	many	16	TGTGCCAGCAGCCCTGCATGGACAGGAGTCGAGGGCGAGCAGTACTTC	CASSPAWTGVEGEQYF
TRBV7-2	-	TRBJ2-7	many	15	TGTGCCAGCAGCCCCCGGGGGGCCTGGTCCTACGAGCAGTACTTC	CASSPRGAWSYEQYF
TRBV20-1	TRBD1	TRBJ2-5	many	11	TGCAGTGCAGGGACAGGGGAGACCCAGTACTTC	CSAGTGETQYF
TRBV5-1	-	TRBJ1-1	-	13	TGCGCCAGCAGACGGGTCGCGAACACTGAAGCTTTCTTT	CASRRVANTEAFF
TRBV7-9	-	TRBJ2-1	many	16	TGTGCCAGCAGCTCCTCTTCTTCGAGCTCCTACAATGAGCAGTTCTTC	CASSSSSSSSYNEQFF
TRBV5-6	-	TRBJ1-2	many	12	TGTGCCAGCAGAATAAGGGAGGGAGGCTACACCTTC	CASRIREGGYTF
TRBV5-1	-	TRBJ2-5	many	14	TGCGCCAGCAGCTACAGGGTGAGCGGGGAGACCCAGTACTTC	CASSYRVSGETQYF
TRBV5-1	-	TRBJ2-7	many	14	TGCGCCAGCAGCTCGTCAGGTAACTCCTACGAGCAGTACTTC	CASSSSGNSYEQYF
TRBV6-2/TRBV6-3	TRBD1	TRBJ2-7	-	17	TGTGCCAGCAGTTGGGCTCTTCCGACAGGGCTTTCCTACGAGCAGTACTTC	CASSWALPTGLSYEQYF
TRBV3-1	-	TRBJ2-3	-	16	TGTGCCAGCAGCGTCCTACAGCTGGCTAGCACAGATACGCAGTATTTT	CASSVLQLASTDTQYF
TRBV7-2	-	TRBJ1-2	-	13	TGTGCCAGCCAATATAGAGGAGGGGGTGGCAACACCTTT	CASQYRGGGGNTF
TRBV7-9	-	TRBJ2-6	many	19	TGTGCCAGCAGCTCCGGTGGTGGGGCACAACGCTCTGGGGCCAACGTCCTGACTTTC	CASSSGGGAQRSGANVLTF
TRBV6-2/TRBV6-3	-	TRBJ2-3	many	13	TGTGCCAGCCGGGGACTCAACACAGATACGCAGTATTTT	CASRGLNTDTQYF
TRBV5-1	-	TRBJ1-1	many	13	TGCGCCAGCAGCAAGGCAGGGGAATCTGAAGCTTTCTTT	CASSKAGESEAFF
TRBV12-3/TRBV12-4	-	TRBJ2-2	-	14	TGTGCCAGCTGTCGGGACGTGAACACCGGGGAGCTGTTTTTT	CASCRDVNTGELFF
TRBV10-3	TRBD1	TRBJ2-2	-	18	TGTGCCATCAGTGAGTCTTCCCGGACAGGGGCGAACACCGGGGAGCTGTTTTTT	CAISESSRTGANTGELFF
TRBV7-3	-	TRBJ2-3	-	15	TGTGCCAGCAGCTTAATGAGGGGGAGCACAGATACGCAGTATTTT	CASSLMRGSTDTQYF
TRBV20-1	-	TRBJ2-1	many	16	TGCAGTGCTAGAGATCCGGACATAGGTGTAGTCAATGAGCAGTTCTTC	CSARDPDIGVVNEQFF
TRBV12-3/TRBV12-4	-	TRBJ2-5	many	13	TGTGCCAGCAGTTCAGCATACCAAGAGACCCAGTACTTC	CASSSAYQETQYF
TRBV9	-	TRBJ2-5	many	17	TGTGCCAGCAGCGTAGCTTCCGGAGGGGAACCCCAAGAGACCCAGTACTTC	CASSVASGGEPQETQYF
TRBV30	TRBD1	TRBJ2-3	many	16	TGTGCCTGGAGTGGCCTTGGACAGGGCGGCACAGATACGCAGTATTTT	CAWSGLGQGGTDTQYF
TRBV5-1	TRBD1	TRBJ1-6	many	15	TGCGCCAGCAGCCTTTCTGGGACAGGGTTTTCACCCCTCCACTTT	CASSLSGTGFSPLHF
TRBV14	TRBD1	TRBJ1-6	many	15	TGTGCCAGCAGCCAACTAAGGGGGCAGGGTTCACCCCTCCACTTT	CASSQLRGQGSPLHF
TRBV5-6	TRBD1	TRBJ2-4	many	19	TGTGCCAGCAGCTTGGCCCGGGACAGGGCACTTCTAGCCAAAAACATTCAGTACTTC	CASSLARDRALLAKNIQYF
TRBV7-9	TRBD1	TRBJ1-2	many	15	TGTGCCAGCAGCTTAGGGACAGGGGGCGAGGATGGCTACACCTTC	CASSLGTGGEDGYTF
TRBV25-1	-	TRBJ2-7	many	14	TGTGCCAGCAGTGCAGGACCGAGCATCGGCGAGCAGTACTTC	CASSAGPSIGEQYF
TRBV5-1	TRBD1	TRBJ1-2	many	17	TGCGCCAGCAGCCAGGGACAGGGGTTTCCCCCTAACTATGGCTACACCTTC	CASSQGQGFPPNYGYTF
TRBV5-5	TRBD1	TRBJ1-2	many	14	TGTGCCAGCAGCTGGGACAGGGGGCTGGGGGGCTACACCTTC	CASSWDRGLGGYTF
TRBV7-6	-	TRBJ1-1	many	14	TGTGCCAGCAGACAAGCAGAGGCAAACACTGAAGCTTTCTTT	CASRQAEANTEAFF
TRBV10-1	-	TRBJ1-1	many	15	TGCGCCAGCAGTGCTGCGGTTGGAATGGGGACTGAAGCTTTCTTT	CASSAAVGMGTEAFF
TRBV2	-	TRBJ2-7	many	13	TGTGCCAGCAGGGAGGAGGACCCCTACGAGCAGTACTTC	CASREEDPYEQYF
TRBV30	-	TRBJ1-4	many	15	TGTGCCTGGAGTAGGGGCGCCCTGAGGGATGAAAAACTGTTTTTT	CAWSRGALRDEKLFF
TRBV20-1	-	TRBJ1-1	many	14	TGCAGTGCTAGGGGGTGGGCAGGCCCCACTGAAGCTTTCTTT	CSARGWAGPTEAFF
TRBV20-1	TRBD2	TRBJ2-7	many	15	TGCAGTGCTGCCCAGCCACTAGCGGTATCCTACGAGCAGTACTTC	CSAAQPLAVSYEQYF
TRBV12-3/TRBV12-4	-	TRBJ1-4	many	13	TGTGCCAGCAGCCCCGCAGCCTTTGGAGGACTGTTTTTT	CASSPAAFGGLFF
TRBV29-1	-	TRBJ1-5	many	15	TGCAGCGTTGGGATGTCGAGGGGGTACAATCAGCCCCAGCATTTT	CSVGMSRGYNQPQHF
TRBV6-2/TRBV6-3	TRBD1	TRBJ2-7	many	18	TGTGCCAGCACCGCCGGGACAGGGCGGCCCAGAAGCTCCTACGAGCAGTACTTC	CASTAGTGRPRSSYEQYF
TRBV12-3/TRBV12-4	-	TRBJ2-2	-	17	TGTGCCAGCAGGGCCCTGGGCCTGGCGGGGCACACCGGGGAGCTGTTTTTT	CASRALGLAGHTGELFF
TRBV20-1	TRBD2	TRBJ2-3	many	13	TGCAGTGCGCCACTAGCGGGGGGGGATACGCAGTATTTT	CSAPLAGGDTQYF
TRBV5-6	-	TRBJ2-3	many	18	TGTGCCAGCAGCTTGTTTCGTCAGGGAAGACTTAGCACAGATACGCAGTATTTT	CASSLFRQGRLSTDTQYF
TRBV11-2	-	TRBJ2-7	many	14	TGTGCCAGCAGCCGTAACCTACAAGGCGACGAGCAGTACTTC	CASSRNLQGDEQYF
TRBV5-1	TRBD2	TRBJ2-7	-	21	TGCGCCAGGAGTGGGGACGGGGGAGCTTCTAGCGGGAGGTTAAGCTCCTACGAGCAGTACTTC	CARSGDGGASSGRLSSYEQYF
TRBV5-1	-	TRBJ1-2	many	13	TGCGCCAGCAGTTGGGGGCCGGATGGTGGCTACACCTTC	CASSWGPDGGYTF
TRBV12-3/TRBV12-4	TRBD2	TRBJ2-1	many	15	TGTGCCAGCAGCGGAAGCGGGGGGCCCTACAATGAGCAGTTCTTC	CASSGSGGPYNEQFF
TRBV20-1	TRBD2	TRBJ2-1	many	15	TGCAGTGCTAGAGGCGGTCTAGCGGGGTTAAATGAGCAGTTCTTC	CSARGGLAGLNEQFF
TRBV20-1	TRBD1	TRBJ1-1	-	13	TGCAGTGTTACGGACAGGCTGAACACTGAAGCTTTCTTT	CSVTDRLNTEAFF
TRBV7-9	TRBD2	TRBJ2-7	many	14	TGTGCCAGCAGCTTACTTAGCGGGGTCTACGAGCAGTACTTC	CASSLLSGVYEQYF
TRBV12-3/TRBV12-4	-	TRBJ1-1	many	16	TGTGCCAGCAGCCCTGGTCGCCGGACAGTTGACACTGAAGCTTTCTTT	CASSPGRRTVDTEAFF
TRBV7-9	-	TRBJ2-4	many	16	TGTGCCAGCAGCGGGGGCCCCCAGGTGGCCAAAAACATTCAGTACTTC	CASSGGPQVAKNIQYF
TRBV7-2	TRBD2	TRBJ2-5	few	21	TGTGCCAGCAGCCCGCGTAACCACATAGGGCTAGCGGGGCGGGGGGAAGAGACCCAGTACTTC	CASSPRNHIGLAGRGEETQYF